This T cell receptor beta chain is from a study of T-cell memory formation after mild COVID-19. TCRalpha and TCRbeta libraries used 5'RACE with constant-segment primers and UMIs. MiXCR, applied by TCRdb to the 5' RACE reads, yields one record per CDR3 protein. The sample holds hundreds of thousands of distinct CDR3 sequences, roughly 15% seen once. This clonotype turned up a few times. From germline, CDR1 is MGHRA and CDR2 YSYEKL. This CDR3 comprises 12 residues. Trimming removed 4 bases from V and 8 bases from J, with 11 bases in between. The chain is built from TRBV4-1 and TRBJ1-1; D is possibly TRBD1 (5 bases). The sample was PBMCs or a T cell subset sorted from them (not recorded which). The source is a man in his late teens or twenties who had mild COVID-19 (a few samples of this study predate the infection). Cell type and time point are not known. The CDR3 reads CASSPIGEEAFF. CDR3 sequence (DNA): TGCGCCAGCAGCCCCATAGGGGAAGAAGCTTTCTTT.